This T cell receptor (beta chain) was identified during a study of control samples from healthy donors and cancer patients. The length of the CDR3 is 14 residues. CDR1 SGHNT and CDR2 YYREEE come from the germline V gene (reference sequence). V lost 3 bases to trimming and J lost 2 bases; unmatched junction nucleotides: 5. This clone was detected once. The method was immunoSEQ multiplex PCR; TCRdb's version includes in-frame clones alone and lacks a portion of them. The table has around 110,000 clones, roughly 93% seen once. This TCR derives from a man younger than 45 in good health. This chain joins TRBV5-4 and TRBJ2-7, with TRBD2 matching 7 bases. The specimen was blood. The CDR3 reads CASSWGGGTYEQYF. The CDR3 bases are TGTGCCAGCAGCTGGGGGGGAGGGACCTACGAGCAGTACTTC.